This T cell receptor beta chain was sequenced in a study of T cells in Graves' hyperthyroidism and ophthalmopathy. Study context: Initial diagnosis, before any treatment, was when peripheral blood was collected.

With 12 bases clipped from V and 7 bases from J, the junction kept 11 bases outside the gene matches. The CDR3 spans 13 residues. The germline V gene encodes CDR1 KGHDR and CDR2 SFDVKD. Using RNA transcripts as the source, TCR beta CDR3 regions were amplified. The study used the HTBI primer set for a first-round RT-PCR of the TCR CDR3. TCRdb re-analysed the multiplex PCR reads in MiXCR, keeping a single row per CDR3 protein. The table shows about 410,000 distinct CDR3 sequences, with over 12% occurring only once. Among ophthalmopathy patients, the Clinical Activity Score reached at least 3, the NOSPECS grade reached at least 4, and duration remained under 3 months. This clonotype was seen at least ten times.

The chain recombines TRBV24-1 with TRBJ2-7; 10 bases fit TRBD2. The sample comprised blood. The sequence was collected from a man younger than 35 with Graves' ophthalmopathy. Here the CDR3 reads CASWTSGLQEQYF. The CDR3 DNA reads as TGTGCCTCATGGACTAGCGGCCTCCAGGAGCAGTACTTC.